These T cell receptor beta chains were read from a single sample in a study of resident and recirculating memory T cells in vitiligo. Assay used: immunoSEQ multiplex PCR; TCRdb lists only in-frame clones, some missing. The sample lists tens of thousands of clones, roughly 94% occurring once. The sequenced sample was blood. These receptors all stem from a male donor with vitiligo. Both conserved end residues are part of each CDR3.

cdr3_aa,v_call,j_call
CASSQHGGANTGELFF,TRBV2,TRBJ2-2
CASSYSTPGGSEKLFF,TRBV6-5,TRBJ1-4
CASSVGTSGTDTQYF,TRBV9,TRBJ2-3
CASSFGQGVQPQHF,TRBV7-8,TRBJ1-5
CASSPGTGQEETQYF,TRBV28,TRBJ2-5
CASSRTGEDLEEKLFF,TRBV7-6,TRBJ1-4
CASSLTLGGQPQHF,TRBV28,TRBJ1-5
CAWVDSEKLFF,TRBV30,TRBJ1-4
CASRPTTSGTGELFF,TRBV5-4,TRBJ2-2
CASSAGGSIHEQYF,TRBV6-1,TRBJ2-7
CASSQDRRSGLNTDTQYF,TRBV4-2,TRBJ2-3
CASTPGHFADTQYF,TRBV28,TRBJ2-3
CASSPAWGRRETQYF,TRBV28,TRBJ2-5
CASSLGDGSSWGGKLFF,TRBV5-1,TRBJ1-4
CAISALLGSSYEQYF,TRBV10-3,TRBJ2-7
CASSLERGRGNEQFF,TRBV7-2,TRBJ2-1
CASRNRRSNTGELFF,TRBV28,TRBJ2-2
CATSAPLSDTQYF,TRBV15,TRBJ2-3
CASSDTGFGANVLTF,TRBV6-4,TRBJ2-6
CASSGGGELFF,TRBV7-9,TRBJ2-2
CASIQTWDRRIYGYTF,TRBV28,TRBJ1-2
CASSPDRGGTEAFF,TRBV2,TRBJ1-1
CASSSPRGIGEAFF,TRBV6-5,TRBJ1-1
CASSLDTNYGYTF,TRBV6-5,TRBJ1-2
CATKREDDIQYF,TRBV19,TRBJ2-4
CASSPLAGGPLETQYF,TRBV7-9,TRBJ2-5
CASSPPPPGPQHF,TRBV18,TRBJ1-5
CATSRPGIYEQYF,TRBV27,TRBJ2-7
CASSTPTGSLGTGRGNVLTF,TRBV28,TRBJ2-6
CASNTAYEQYF,TRBV7-9,TRBJ2-7
CASTMADLNTEAFF,TRBV2,TRBJ1-1
CASSGLVREETQYF,TRBV2,TRBJ2-5
CASSLRAGSNTDTQYF,TRBV7-9,TRBJ2-3
CASSHSGTGGFEQFF,TRBV28,TRBJ2-1
CSVSGTGSPYEQYF,TRBV29-1,TRBJ2-7
CASSLSVGVGNIQYF,TRBV27,TRBJ2-4
CASSSGLAGAYNEQFF,TRBV28,TRBJ2-1
CSVETDSSLSYEQYF,TRBV29-1,TRBJ2-7
CAWSTLSSPLHF,TRBV30,TRBJ1-6
CASSQGAGEKLFF,TRBV19,TRBJ1-4
CASDQPIQGLSYGYTF,TRBV12-5,TRBJ1-2
CASSPLDSTDTQYF,TRBV27,TRBJ2-3
CASSYGQGASGYTF,TRBV6-5,TRBJ1-2
CASRLKEGRAYEQYF,TRBV11-2,TRBJ2-7
CASSQDGLVHEQFF,TRBV4-1,TRBJ2-1
CASKRGGRDEQFF,TRBV9,TRBJ2-1
CASSPGVAGSYEQYF,TRBV6-5,TRBJ2-7
CASSYARGKETQYF,TRBV7-8,TRBJ2-5
CASSQGPGEDTQYF,TRBV4-3,TRBJ2-3
CASSLNHLETQYF,TRBV5-1,TRBJ2-5
CASSLDSAGEQYF,TRBV5-4,TRBJ2-7
CASGGSGEAFF,TRBV21-1,TRBJ1-1
CASTYGTVNYNEQFF,TRBV11-2,TRBJ2-1